These T cell receptor beta chains were read from a single sample in a study of radiotherapy plus CTLA-4 blockade in lung cancer. Method: immunoSEQ multiplex PCR; TCRdb's copy keeps in-frame clones and lacks some. The sample includes 80,000 to 100,000 clones, roughly 79% seen only once; the top ten take roughly 3.1%. Here the sequenced sample was peripheral blood, taken from a patient treated with radiotherapy plus ipilimumab. The source is a human donor with non-small cell lung cancer who had a partial response to radiotherapy plus ipilimumab. Some clones in this sample may be carry-over from other donors' samples. Both conserved end residues are part of each CDR3. A D gene is named only where the DNA matches it firmly. Rows give clone size only sometimes, using once, few, many, or a class for an expanded clone.

v_gene,abundance,j_gene,len,d_gene,CDR3nt,CDR3aa
TRBV5-4,-,TRBJ1-1,16,-,TGTGCCAGCAGCGGTACGATGGGGCGGGACCTGATCCGGGCTTTCTTT,CASSGTMGRDLIRAFF
TRBV5-1,-,TRBJ2-2,13,-,TGCGCCAGCAGGCTTACAGGTGTCGGGGAGCTGTTTTTT,CASRLTGVGELFF
TRBV28,-,TRBJ1-1,13,-,TGTGCCAGCAGAGGACCGGGGGTGGGTGAAGCTTTCTTT,CASRGPGVGEAFF
TRBV4-2,-,TRBJ2-1,14,-,TGTGCCAGCAGCCAAGAGGCGGTCGGGAATGAGCAGTTCTTC,CASSQEAVGNEQFF
TRBV4-1,-,TRBJ1-1,14,TRBD1,TGCGCCAGCAGCGACAGGGGTACGAACACTGAAGCTTTCTTT,CASSDRGTNTEAFF
TRBV28,few,TRBJ1-4,16,-,TGTGCCAGCAGTTTATCCGGGTTGGTGGCTAATGAAAAACTGTTTTTT,CASSLSGLVANEKLFF
TRBV14,few,TRBJ2-7,14,-,TGTGCCAGCAGCCAAGTTCAAGGAAGGACAGCCCTTATCTTC,CASSQVQGRTALIF
TRBV5-8,-,TRBJ2-7,12,-,TGTGCCAGCAGCCTAATCACCTACGAGCAGTACTTC,CASSLITYEQYF
TRBV5-1,-,TRBJ2-5,14,TRBD2,TGCGCCAGCACCCAGGGGACTAGAGTAGAGACCCAGTACTTC,CASTQGTRVETQYF
TRBV11-2,-,TRBJ1-3,15,-,TGTGCCAGCAGCTTCCAGCGAACTCCTTGGGACACCATATATTTT,CASSFQRTPWDTIYF
TRBV10-3,-,TRBJ2-3,13,-,TGTGCCATCAGCGGGAAAAGCACAGATACGCAGTATTTT,CAISGKSTDTQYF
TRBV7-2,-,TRBJ2-3,12,-,TGTGCCAGCAGCTTAGCGTCGGGTACGCAGTATTTT,CASSLASGTQYF
TRBV2,-,TRBJ1-2,15,-,TGTGCCAGCACTGGACAAGTTCGGTCTAACTATGGCTACACCTTC,CASTGQVRSNYGYTF
TRBV4-2,-,TRBJ2-3,16,-,TGTGCCAGCAGCCAAGTAGTAGCGGCTATCACAGATACGCAGTATTTT,CASSQVVAAITDTQYF
TRBV5-5,-,TRBJ2-7,15,TRBD1,TGTGCCAGCAGCTTGAGGGGGGACAGGGTGGGTGAGCAGTACTTC,CASSLRGDRVGEQYF
TRBV4-1,-,TRBJ2-5,14,TRBD1,TGCGCCAGCAGCCACCTGGGACAGCGGGAGACCCAGTACTTC,CASSHLGQRETQYF
TRBV18,-,TRBJ2-1,14,TRBD2,TGTGCCAGCTCACGTGATAGCGGGAGCAATGAGCAGTTCTTC,CASSRDSGSNEQFF
TRBV19,-,TRBJ1-3,14,-,TGTGCCAGTACTCCGGGCCCGGGAAGAAACACCATATATTTT,CASTPGPGRNTIYF
TRBV19,-,TRBJ2-7,13,-,TGTGCCAGTAGTATCAAAGGGGGTTACGAGCAGTACTTC,CASSIKGGYEQYF
TRBV7-3,-,TRBJ2-1,18,TRBD2,TGTGCCAGCAGCCGAGTGGCTAGCGGGGGCCGATTCCCCAATGAGCAGTTCTTC,CASSRVASGGRFPNEQFF
TRBV11-2,-,TRBJ2-2,15,-,TGTGCCAGCAGCTTTAACTTAGAGTTCACCGGGGAGCTGTTTTTT,CASSFNLEFTGELFF
TRBV7-9,-,TRBJ2-7,14,-,TGTGCCAGCAGCCTCGGGCAGGGGACCTACGAGCAGTACTTC,CASSLGQGTYEQYF
TRBV4-2,-,TRBJ2-7,17,-,TGTGCCAGCAGCCAAGACCTAGGGGGGGGGCGGCCTTACGAGCAGTACTTC,CASSQDLGGGRPYEQYF
TRBV28,-,TRBJ2-7,14,-,TGTGCCAGCAGAGCGCCGGGACTGGTGTACGAGCAGTACTTC,CASRAPGLVYEQYF
TRBV28,-,TRBJ2-2,14,TRBD1,TGTGCCAGCAGTCGCCAGGGGGTGGCCGGGGAGCTGTTTTTT,CASSRQGVAGELFF
TRBV4-2,-,TRBJ2-7,15,TRBD2,TGTGCCAGCAGCGAACCGGGGGGGCCCCTCCTCGAGCAGTACTTC,CASSEPGGPLLEQYF
TRBV28,-,TRBJ2-1,15,-,TGTGCCAGCAATGGGAGCGGAGGCTCCTACAATGAGCAGTTCTTC,CASNGSGGSYNEQFF
TRBV5-1,-,TRBJ1-1,12,-,TGCGCCAGCAGCTTCGGGAACACTGAAGCTTTCTTT,CASSFGNTEAFF
TRBV4-2,-,TRBJ1-2,15,TRBD1,TGTGCCAGCAGCCGGGCCGGGACAGCTAACTATGGCTACACCTTC,CASSRAGTANYGYTF
TRBV28,-,TRBJ1-5,15,-,TGTGCCAGCAGAACCGAACAGGGTGGGTTCCAGCCCCAGCATTTT,CASRTEQGGFQPQHF
TRBV9,-,TRBJ1-3,16,-,TGTGCCAGCAGCGTCGCGACGGGACACGAGGCCTACACCATATATTTT,CASSVATGHEAYTIYF
TRBV9,few,TRBJ2-1,14,TRBD1,TGTGCCAGCAGCTTCGGGACAGTCTACAATGAGCAGTTCTTC,CASSFGTVYNEQFF
TRBV4-1,-,TRBJ1-2,14,-,TGCGCCAGCAGCCAAGACAGAGAACTATATGGCTACACCTTC,CASSQDRELYGYTF